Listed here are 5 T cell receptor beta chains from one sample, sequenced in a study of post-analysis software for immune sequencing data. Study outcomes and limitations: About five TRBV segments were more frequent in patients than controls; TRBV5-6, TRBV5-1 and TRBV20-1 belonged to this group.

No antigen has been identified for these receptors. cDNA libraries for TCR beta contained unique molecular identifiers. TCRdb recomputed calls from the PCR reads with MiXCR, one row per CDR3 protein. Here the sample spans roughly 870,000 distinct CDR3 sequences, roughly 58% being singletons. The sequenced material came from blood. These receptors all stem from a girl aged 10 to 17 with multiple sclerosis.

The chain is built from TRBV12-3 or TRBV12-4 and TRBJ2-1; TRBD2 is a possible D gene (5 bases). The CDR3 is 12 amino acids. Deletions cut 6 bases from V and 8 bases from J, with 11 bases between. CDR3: CASSFRGYEQFF. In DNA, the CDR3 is TGTGCCAGCAGCTTTCGAGGGTATGAGCAGTTCTTC.

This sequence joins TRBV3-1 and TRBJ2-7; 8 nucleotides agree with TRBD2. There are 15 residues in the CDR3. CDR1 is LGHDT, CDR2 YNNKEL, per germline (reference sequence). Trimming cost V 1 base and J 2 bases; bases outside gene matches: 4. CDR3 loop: CASSQGTSRPYEQYF. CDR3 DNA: TGTGCCAGCAGCCAAGGGACTAGCCGCCCCTACGAGCAGTACTTC.

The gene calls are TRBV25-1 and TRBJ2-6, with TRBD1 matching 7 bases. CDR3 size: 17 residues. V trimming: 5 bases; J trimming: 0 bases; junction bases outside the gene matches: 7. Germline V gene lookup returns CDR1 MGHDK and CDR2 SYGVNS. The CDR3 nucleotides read TGTGCCAGCAGTCGGGAAGGGGGCCTCTCTGGGGCCAACGTCCTGACTTTC. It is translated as CASSREGGLSGANVLTF.

CDR3 protein: CATSRGPGGGYEQYF. For the CDR3, the DNA is TGTGCCACCAGCAGAGGACCAGGGGGCGGGTACGAGCAGTACTTC. The chain links TRBV15 to TRBJ2-7; 8 bases match TRBD1. CDR1 and CDR2 from the germline V gene are LNHNV and YYDKDF (reference sequence). CDR3 size: 15 residues. J was trimmed by 4 bases and V by 1 base; bases with no gene match: 6.

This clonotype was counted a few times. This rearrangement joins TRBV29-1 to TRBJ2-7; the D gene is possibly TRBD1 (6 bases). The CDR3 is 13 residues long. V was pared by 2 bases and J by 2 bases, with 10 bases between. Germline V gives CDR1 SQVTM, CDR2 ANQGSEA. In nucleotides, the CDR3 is TGCAGCGTTGAAACTGGACAGACCTACGAGCAGTACTTC. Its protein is CSVETGQTYEQYF.